The TCR beta chain described here comes from a study of shared clonotypes between healthy human individuals. Whole-study results and caveats: Larger estimated richness was generally seen in naive subsets than in memory subsets.

The protocol was immunoSEQ multiplex PCR, while the TCRdb copy is restricted to in-frame clones and leaves out a portion. Among roughly 2.1 million clones listed, 85% to 95% were seen once. Cells designated naive CD8 were CD45RO-negative and were positively selected for CCR7, with terminally differentiated effector memory CD45RA+ cells excluded. A note on this clone: Its specificity is unknown.

Sequencing was carried out using naive CD8+ T cells from PBMCs. The TCR was taken from a man between 18 and 29 years old in good health. Some clones in this sample may be carry-over from other donors' samples.

CDR3 amino acids: CASSYSSGSTYEQYF. The CDR3, as DNA: TGTGCCAGCAGTTACTCGTCAGGGTCTACCTACGAGCAGTACTTC. The chain uses TRBV6-5 and TRBJ2-7; TRBD1 is a possible D gene (5 bases). The CDR3 loop spans 15 amino acids. The ends were cut back, 0 bases at V and 2 bases at J, with 11 bases in the middle. CDR1 and CDR2 from the germline V gene are MNHEY and SVGAGI.